The 8 T cell receptor beta chains reported below all come from one sample, sequenced in a study of T-cell reconstitution after alpha-beta-depleted transplantation in children. During its preparation, the TCRbeta library received unique molecular identifiers. From the PCR reads, TCRdb called clonotypes with MiXCR, one entry per CDR3 protein. Of 700,000 to 950,000 distinct CDR3 sequences listed, roughly 15% are singletons. Sequencing used PBMCs, mostly from graft donor cells, obtained 360 days after TCRalphabeta/CD19-depleted stem cell transplant. The receptors stem from a male patient younger than 18 who had a stem cell transplant for acute lymphoblastic leukemia, so the T cells may come from the graft donor.

This clonotype appeared a few times. V and J are TRBV9 and TRBJ2-3; the D is unclear. The CDR3 spans 15 residues. Trimming took 0 bases from V and 0 from J, leaving 8 bases between them. Germline CDR1 reads SGDLS; CDR2 reads YYNGEE. The CDR3 sequence is CASSVDGDSTDTQYF. DNA of the CDR3: TGTGCCAGCAGCGTAGATGGGGATAGCACAGATACGCAGTATTTT.

This clonotype was seen a few times. CDR3 in DNA: TGTGCCAGTAGTATGGTTGCTAGGAGCTCCTACGAGCAGTACTTC. Translating gives CASSMVARSSYEQYF. V is TRBV19 and J is TRBJ2-7; D is undetermined. This CDR3 has 15 amino acids. Germline V gene sequence: CDR1 LNHDA, CDR2 SQIVND (reference sequence). V gave up 3 bases and J gave up 0 bases, with 12 bases separating them.

This clonotype was detected ten times or more. This rearrangement joins TRBV27 to TRBJ2-7; D is uncertain. Per germline, CDR1 MNHEY and CDR2 SMNVEV (reference sequence). This CDR3 comprises 15 residues. The V end lost 0 bases, the J end lost 3 bases, and 12 bases lay between the germline ends. The CDR3, as DNA: TGTGCCAGCAGTTTATCCGCAGGTATAAGCTACGAGCAGTACTTC. As protein: CASSLSAGISYEQYF.

The V and J genes are TRBV24-1 and TRBJ1-5; TRBD1 aligns across 7 bases. The CDR3 is 16 amino acids. V gave up 6 bases and J gave up 3 bases; unmatched junction bases: 10. CDR1 KGHDR and CDR2 SFDVKD come from the germline V gene. The CDR3 reads CATSFSGTATNQPQHF. The CDR3, as DNA: TGTGCCACCAGTTTCTCCGGGACAGCTACCAATCAGCCCCAGCATTTT.

The J gene is TRBJ1-2, the V gene TRBV7-9; the D gene is possibly TRBD1 (5 bases). CDR3 length equals 17 residues. V was trimmed by 5 bases and J by 0 bases, leaving 19 bases between them. The germline gives CDR1 SEHNR, CDR2 FQNEAQ (reference sequence). The CDR3 loop reads CASSPRGEIHPNYGYTF. The CDR3, as DNA: TGTGCCAGCAGCCCGCGGGGGGAAATCCACCCTAACTATGGCTACACCTTC.

The chain couples TRBV3-1 to TRBJ2-7, with 7 positions matching TRBD1. This CDR3 has 16 residues. Looked up from germline, CDR1 is LGHDT and CDR2 is YNNKEL (reference sequence). The ends lost 0 bases at V and 0 bases at J; junction bases unmatched: 5. CDR3 nucleotides: TGTGCCAGCAGCCAAGACTATGGACAGGCCTCCTACGAGCAGTACTTC. Protein product: CASSQDYGQASYEQYF.

The genes are TRBV5-5 and TRBJ2-6; the D gene is possibly TRBD1 (6 bases). V was shortened by 4 bases and J by 0 bases, with 14 bases between the two germline ends. The CDR3 is 17 residues long. Per germline, CDR1 SGHKS and CDR2 YYEKEE (reference sequence). CDR3 in DNA: TGTGCCAGCAGCCAAACAGGGTCCGGCTCTGGGGCCAACGTCCTGACTTTC. The encoded protein is CASSQTGSGSGANVLTF. Looking up the rest from reference TRBV5-5 and TRBJ2-6 gives the full variable domain: DAGVTQSPTHLIKTRGQQVTLRCSPISGHKSVSWYQQVLGQGPQFIFQYYEKEERGRGNFPDRFSARQFPNYSSELNVNALLLGDSALYLCASSQTGSGSGANVLTFGAGSRLTVL.

This clonotype was counted between two and nine times. The chain links TRBV7-2 to TRBJ1-1; unclear D gene. Germline V lookup: CDR1 SGHTA, CDR2 FQGNSA. Between the trimmed V and J ends, which lost 1 base and 8 bases, there was a span of 11 bases. CDR3 length: 13 amino acids. In DNA, the CDR3 is TGTGCCAGCAGCTTAGTCGGCGGGGTCGAAGCTTTCTTT. Its translation is CASSLVGGVEAFF.